This T cell receptor beta chain was sequenced for a study of OX40 agonist ivuxolimab in advanced cancers. Study overall: Three individuals attained partial responses, comprising one hepatocellular carcinoma case and two cutaneous melanoma cases.

Some clones are missing from TCRdb's copy, which holds only in-frame ones; the method was immunoSEQ multiplex PCR. The repertoire holds fewer than 90,000 clones, with about 88% as singletons. Blood sampling was done at baseline, cycle 4 day 1, and cycle 7 day 1. The sample in question was CD4+ or CD8+ T cells sorted from blood, obtained in a trial of the OX40 agonist ivuxolimab. The receptor was isolated from an adult with an advanced solid tumor such as melanoma, head and neck, liver or kidney cancer.

The CDR3 reads CASSLKGPEAFF. In DNA, the CDR3 is TGTGCCAGCAGCTTAAAGGGGCCTGAAGCTTTCTTT. V is TRBV7-9 and J is TRBJ1-1; D perhaps matches TRBD1 (5 bases). Per germline, CDR1 SEHNR and CDR2 FQNEAQ (reference sequence). The CDR3 extends over 12 amino acids. V lost 2 bases to trimming and J lost 6 bases, with 7 bases between them.